Following are 22 T cell receptor beta chains from one sample sequenced in a study of spatial heterogeneity in lung cancer. TCRdb itself ran the 5' RACE reads through MiXCR, one entry per CDR3 protein. The sample contains about 2,100 distinct CDR3 sequences, about 6.8% of which appear only once. Documented time point: sample taken at primary tumor resection. The material was normal lung tissue next to the tumor, obtained at surgery. Every receptor here comes from a male donor with early-stage non-small cell lung cancer.

Sample share makes this clonotype medium-sized. The chain couples TRBV5-1 to TRBJ2-2; 9 positions agree with TRBD1. V lost 5 bases and J lost 4; bases outside the gene matches: 3. Looked up from germline, CDR1 is SGHRS and CDR2 is YFSETQ. The CDR3 loop spans 14 amino acids. CDR3 region: CASRQGATTGELFF. The DNA for the CDR3 is TGCGCCAGCAGACAGGGGGCGACCACCGGGGAGCTGTTTTTT.

By its share, this clonotype is medium-sized. This chain connects TRBV12-3 or TRBV12-4 to TRBJ2-7; TRBD2 aligns across 8 bases. The CDR3 consists of 14 residues. The trim removed 6 bases at V and 6 bases at J, leaving 10 bases unmatched. The chain's CDR3 is CASSPQAGVFEQYF. In DNA form, the CDR3 reads TGTGCCAGCAGCCCCCAAGCGGGAGTGTTCGAGCAGTACTTC.

By share of the sample, this clonotype is medium-sized. This rearrangement joins TRBV18 to TRBJ2-7, with a possible D match to TRBD1 (6 bases). The CDR3 loop spans 13 amino acids. The V gene's germline CDR1 is KGHSH and CDR2 LQKENI. V was shortened by 4 bases and J by 1 base, with 8 bases between the two germline ends. CDR3 in amino acids: CASSRGQSYEQYF. The CDR3 DNA is TGTGCCAGCTCACGAGGACAGTCCTACGAGCAGTACTTC.

Judged by abundance, this clonotype is medium-sized. V gene TRBV20-1 combines with J gene TRBJ1-1, with TRBD1 as a possible D gene (6 bases). V lost 1 base and J 6 bases, leaving 9 bases between the germline ends. The CDR3 extends over 12 amino acids. The germline gives CDR1 DFQATT, CDR2 SNEGSKA (reference sequence). For the CDR3, the DNA is TGCAGTGCTAGAGGAGGGGGGCCTGAAGCTTTCTTT. Translated: CSARGGGPEAFF.

This clonotype is medium-sized (0.01 to 0.1%). The V gene is TRBV27, the J gene TRBJ2-1; D possibly corresponds to TRBD2 (6 bases). There are 13 residues in the CDR3. Trimming took 8 bases from V and 5 from J, leaving 13 bases between them. Per germline, CDR1 MNHEY and CDR2 SMNVEV (reference sequence). The CDR3 nucleotides read TGTGCCAGCCGGGACTCCCTGAACAATGAGCAGTTCTTC. Its protein product is CASRDSLNNEQFF.

This clonotype is categorized as medium-sized (0.01 to 0.1%). The chain recombines TRBV14 with TRBJ1-6; 7 positions match TRBD1. With V trimmed by 5 bases and J by 7 bases, 11 bases remained unmatched. There are 16 residues in the CDR3. Looked up from germline, CDR1 is SGHDN and CDR2 is FVKESK. The CDR3 sequence is CASSFDHRGSNSPLHF. The CDR3, as DNA: TGTGCCAGCAGCTTCGATCACAGGGGTAGCAATTCACCCCTCCACTTT.

This clonotype was picked up many times. This chain uses TRBV28 with TRBJ1-6; 7 positions agree with TRBD1. V shed 5 bases, J shed 2 bases, and the junction held 3 bases outside the gene matches. The CDR3 contains 15 residues. The V gene's germline CDR1 is MDHEN and CDR2 SYDVKM. The CDR3 spells CASSATGAYNSPLHF. The CDR3 DNA follows: TGTGCCAGCAGTGCCACAGGGGCCTATAATTCACCCCTCCACTTT.

Regarding this clonotype: A read error may account for a junction end that differs from germline. This chain links TRBV27 with TRBJ2-6; D perhaps matches TRBD1 (5 bases). Germline V gene data show CDR1 as MNHEY and CDR2 as SMNVEV (reference sequence). The CDR3 is made up of 16 amino acids. The CDR3 spells CASSPLRASGANVLIF. CDR3 DNA sequence: TGTGCCAGCAGTCCTCTGCGAGCCTCTGGGGCCAACGTCCTGATTTTC. The full variable domain, rest sourced from reference TRBV27 and TRBJ2-6, is EAQVTQNPRYLITVTGKKLTVTCSQNMNHEYMSWYRQDPGLGLRQIYYSMNVEVTDKGDVPEGYKVSRKEKRNFPLILESPSPNQTSLYFCASSPLRASGANVLIFGAGSRLTVL.

This clonotype qualifies as medium-sized. V gene TRBV24-1 combines with J gene TRBJ2-5; 12 bases align to TRBD2. CDR1 and CDR2 from the germline V gene are KGHDR and SFDVKD. Trimming removed 6 bases from V and 4 bases from J; junction bases left unmatched: 8. The CDR3 sequence is 16 residues long. The CDR3 loop reads CATSTTSGGSPETQYF. The CDR3 bases are TGTGCCACCAGTACAACTAGCGGGGGGTCTCCAGAGACCCAGTACTTC.

By share, this clonotype ranks as medium-sized. This chain joins TRBV12-3 or TRBV12-4 and TRBJ1-1, with D possibly matching TRBD1 (5 bases). The CDR3 covers 16 residues. Trimming removed 7 bases at V and 4 bases at J, with 22 bases between. DNA of the CDR3: TGTGCCAGCATCAGTCTCAGGACGACAGCAGGCACTGAAGCTTTCTTT. Translating gives CASISLRTTAGTEAFF.

In its sample, this clonotype ranks as medium-sized. The V call is TRBV12-3 or TRBV12-4, the J call TRBJ1-1; D may be TRBD1 (6 bases). This CDR3 is built from 13 residues. V was cut by 0 bases and J by 8 bases, with 10 bases left in between. The CDR3 is CASSLAGATEAFF. The DNA for the CDR3 is TGTGCCAGCAGTTTAGCGGGGGCGACAGAAGCTTTCTTT.

Relative to its sample, this clonotype is medium-sized. The CDR3: CASSLNPSAEAFF. CDR3 DNA sequence: TGTGCCAGCAGCTTGAACCCTAGTGCTGAAGCTTTCTTT. The V and J genes are TRBV11-2 and TRBJ1-1; D gene uncertain. The V end lost 3 bases, the J end lost 6 bases, and 11 bases lay between the germline ends. This CDR3 is built from 13 residues. Germline V gives CDR1 SGHAT, CDR2 FQNNGV.

In its sample, this clonotype is medium-sized. V and J are TRBV3-1 and TRBJ1-2; D might be TRBD1 (5 bases). Germline CDR1 reads LGHDT; CDR2 reads YNNKEL (reference sequence). CDR3 size: 14 residues. V was pared by 3 bases and J by 4 bases, with 12 bases between. The CDR3 loop reads CASSQSRALYGYTF. DNA for the CDR3: TGTGCCAGCAGCCAGTCCAGGGCACTCTATGGCTACACCTTC.

V and J are TRBV20-1 and TRBJ2-3, with TRBD2 matching over 8 bases. This CDR3 contains 16 residues. Losses at the gene ends were 5 bases for V and 0 bases for J; bases not matched to a gene: 10. Germline V gene lookup returns CDR1 DFQATT and CDR2 SNEGSKA (reference sequence). DNA of the CDR3: TGCAGTGCTGGAACGGGTAGCGGGACCAGCACAGATACGCAGTATTTT. Protein sequence: CSAGTGSGTSTDTQYF.

This clonotype is classed as large. The chain joins TRBV9 to TRBJ2-7; possible D gene TRBD1, 5 bases. The V end was cut by 4 bases, the J end by 2 bases, with 19 bases between. Looked up from germline, CDR1 is SGDLS and CDR2 is YYNGEE. CDR3 length equals 16 residues. The DNA for the CDR3 is TGTGCCAGCAGCCCCGAGGCGAGGACAACCCCCTACGAGCAGTACTTC. Translated: CASSPEARTTPYEQYF.

Within the sample, this clonotype is medium-sized. The V and J genes are TRBV19 and TRBJ1-2; D is uncertain. V was pared by 5 bases and J by 2 bases, with 24 bases between. Germline V lookup: CDR1 LNHDA, CDR2 SQIVND (reference sequence). This CDR3 spans 18 amino acids. The CDR3 nucleotides are TGTGCCAGTAGTCCTTACGACGGAGTATTTCCACCGAACTATGGCTACACCTTC. Protein sequence: CASSPYDGVFPPNYGYTF.

The genes are TRBV6-4 and TRBJ2-4; 7 bases agree with TRBD2. V shed 3 bases, J shed 9 bases, and the junction held 5 bases outside the gene matches. The V gene's germline CDR1 is MRHNA and CDR2 SNTAGT. The CDR3 runs 13 residues. The CDR3 loop is CASSDGGRGIQYF. The CDR3 DNA reads as TGTGCCAGCAGTGATGGAGGGAGGGGCATTCAGTACTTC.

This clonotype ranks as medium-sized. This chain links TRBV6-1 with TRBJ2-7, with 10 nucleotides matching TRBD1. The CDR3 consists of 14 residues. Germline CDR1 and CDR2: MNHNS and SASEGT. V lost 9 bases and J lost 3; bases outside the gene matches: 8. CDR3 residues: CASVGGQGSYEQYF. Here the CDR3 DNA reads TGTGCCAGTGTGGGGGGACAGGGGAGCTACGAGCAGTACTTC.

With regard to this clonotype: This may be a read error: a much more frequent sequence differs by one nucleotide. The V call is TRBV12-3 or TRBV12-4, the J call TRBJ2-1; D may correspond to TRBD1 or TRBD2 (5 bases each). The CDR3 sequence is 11 residues long. V was cut by 7 bases and J by 12 bases, with 13 bases left in between. The CDR3 nucleotides are TGTGCCAGCATCCGGGGCGGTGGGCAGTTCTTC. This encodes CASIRGGGQFF.

On this clonotype: One base away lies a much larger clone, so this may be a sequencing read error. Because the CDR3 is missing its conserved closing phenylalanine or tryptophan, this is likely a read error. The chain links TRBV13 to TRBJ2-1, with 14 bases matching TRBD2. Germline CDR1 is PRHDT and CDR2 is FYEKMQ (reference sequence). J lost 10 bases, V lost 10 bases, and 9 bases had no gene match. This CDR3 region has 14 residues. For the CDR3, the DNA is TGTGCCAACAGGGGACTAGCGGGAGTGCGGGAGCAGTTCTTA. It is translated as CANRGLAGVREQFL.

The chain couples TRBV19 to TRBJ1-4; 8 bases agree with TRBD1. In germline, CDR1 is LNHDA, CDR2 SQIVND (reference sequence). CDR3 length equals 15 residues. V lost 4 bases, J lost 8 bases, and 9 bases stayed unmatched. The CDR3 DNA reads TGTGCCAGTAGTAGCCAGACAGGGGCGCAAGAAAAACTGTTTTTT. It specifies CASSSQTGAQEKLFF.

By share, this clonotype counts as large (0.1 to 1%). The genes are TRBV4-2 and TRBJ2-3; D remains unclear. The ends were cut back, 1 base at V and 4 bases at J, with 3 bases in the middle. CDR1 is LGHNA, CDR2 YNFKEQ, per germline. This CDR3 contains 12 residues. CDR3 amino acids: CASSQASDTQYF. The CDR3 nucleotides are TGTGCCAGCAGCCAAGCATCAGATACGCAGTATTTT.